These T cell receptor beta chains were read from a single sample in a study of early T cells in non-severe SARS-CoV-2 infection. A single record per CDR3 protein comes from TCRdb applying MiXCR to the 5' RACE reads. The sample has tens of thousands of distinct CDR3 sequences; approximately 8% are singletons. The source was whole blood, collected at baseline. The receptors derive from an adult who was a healthcare worker with PCR-confirmed SARS-CoV-2 infection or an uninfected control (not recorded which). Both conserved end residues are part of each CDR3. Each record gives: V gene, clone size, J gene, D gene, CDR3 protein, CDR3 DNA. The D gene is left open where the match is weak. Only some rows state a clone size, as once, few, many or a class for expanded clones.

TRBV6-1	few	TRBJ1-1	.	CASSVGGYTEAFF	TGTGCCAGCAGTGTCGGGGGGTACACTGAAGCTTTCTTT
TRBV6-1	.	TRBJ2-1	.	CASGATYQGYNEQFF	TGTGCCAGCGGAGCCACTTATCAGGGGTACAATGAGCAGTTCTTC
TRBV7-8	many	TRBJ1-5	.	CASSLVGLGVGNQPQHF	TGTGCCAGCAGCTTAGTTGGTTTGGGGGTAGGCAATCAGCCCCAGCATTTT
TRBV7-9	few	TRBJ1-1	.	CASSLVRDKNLEAFF	TGTGCCAGCAGCTTAGTTAGGGACAAAAACCTTGAAGCTTTCTTT
TRBV7-2	many	TRBJ1-1	TRBD1	CASSVQGGGTEAFF	TGTGCCAGCAGCGTACAGGGGGGCGGCACTGAAGCTTTCTTT
TRBV11-2	.	TRBJ1-2	.	CASSFMGRLNYGYTF	TGTGCCAGCAGCTTCATGGGGCGGCTTAACTATGGCTACACCTTC
TRBV24-1	many	TRBJ2-7	.	CATSQDSYEQYF	TGTGCCACCAGTCAGGACAGCTACGAGCAGTACTTC
TRBV5-5	.	TRBJ2-1	.	CASSLAASSYNEQFF	TGTGCCAGCAGCTTGGCCGCGAGCTCCTACAATGAGCAGTTCTTC
TRBV2	few	TRBJ2-3	.	CASSRLPSDTQYF	TGTGCCAGCAGCAGGCTCCCGAGCGATACGCAGTATTTT
TRBV3-1	few	TRBJ1-2	.	CASSQDRGRGYTF	TGTGCCAGCAGCCAAGATAGAGGGAGGGGCTACACCTTC
TRBV9	.	TRBJ1-5	.	CASSVGRGNQPQHF	TGTGCCAGCAGCGTAGGGAGGGGAAATCAGCCCCAGCATTTT
TRBV11-2	.	TRBJ2-1	.	CASSLGRAPSYNEQFF	TGTGCCAGCAGCTTAGGGCGGGCGCCCTCCTACAATGAGCAGTTCTTC
TRBV5-1	many	TRBJ2-7	TRBD1	CASRPGQVPSYEQYF	TGCGCCAGCAGGCCCGGACAGGTTCCTTCCTACGAGCAGTACTTC
TRBV21-1	many	TRBJ2-5	.	CASSTNRGQTQRTETQYF	TGTGCCAGCAGCACAAATCGGGGACAGACCCAACGGACAGAGACCCAGTACTTC
TRBV7-3	.	TRBJ2-5	.	CASSFGGFGETQYF	TGTGCCAGCAGCTTCGGGGGCTTCGGGGAGACCCAGTACTTC
TRBV4-1	many	TRBJ2-7	.	CASSQDRGAYYEQYF	TGCGCCAGCAGCCAAGATAGGGGGGCATACTACGAGCAGTACTTC
TRBV11-3	many	TRBJ2-7	.	CASSFHHRRNISYEQYF	TGTGCCAGCAGCTTCCACCACCGTCGGAACATATCCTACGAGCAGTACTTC
TRBV7-9	few	TRBJ2-1	TRBD2	CASSPSGRGSYNEQFF	TGTGCCAGCAGCCCTAGCGGGAGGGGGTCCTACAATGAGCAGTTCTTC
TRBV18	.	TRBJ2-2	.	CASSGVYTGELFF	TGTGCCAGCTCAGGGGTCTACACCGGGGAGCTGTTTTTT
TRBV4-2	few	TRBJ2-5	TRBD1	CASSHDRGAQYF	TGTGCCAGCAGCCACGACAGGGGAGCCCAGTACTTC
TRBV19	.	TRBJ2-3	.	CASRADRDYTDTQYF	TGTGCCAGTAGAGCGGACAGGGACTACACAGATACGCAGTATTTT
TRBV7-9	few	TRBJ1-6	.	CASSLERSSPLHF	TGTGCCAGCAGCTTGGAGCGGAGTTCACCCCTCCACTTT
TRBV20-1	.	TRBJ2-3	TRBD2	CSASRTSGSGLDTQYF	TGCAGTGCTAGTCGGACTAGCGGGAGCGGATTGGATACGCAGTATTTT
TRBV5-1	.	TRBJ2-2	TRBD2	CASSLGLAGPNTGELFF	TGCGCCAGCAGCTTGGGACTAGCGGGGCCGAACACCGGGGAGCTGTTTTTT
TRBV12-3/TRBV12-4	few	TRBJ2-1	.	CASSGVSSYNEQFF	TGTGCCAGCAGTGGCGTTTCCTCCTACAATGAGCAGTTCTTC
TRBV9	.	TRBJ2-4	TRBD1	CASSGRQGTFQYF	TGTGCCAGCAGTGGCCGACAGGGGACTTTTCAGTACTTC
TRBV5-1	few	TRBJ1-1	.	CASSLRQEGLNTEAFF	TGCGCCAGCAGCTTGAGACAGGAGGGCCTGAACACTGAAGCTTTCTTT
TRBV11-2	many	TRBJ2-7	.	CASSFDTSSYEQYF	TGTGCCAGCAGCTTTGACACCTCCTCCTACGAGCAGTACTTC
TRBV7-8	.	TRBJ2-7	.	CASRVAGTYEQYF	TGTGCCAGCAGGGTCGCCGGTACCTACGAGCAGTACTTC
TRBV4-1	few	TRBJ2-5	TRBD2	CASSQRRLAENSQETQYF	TGCGCCAGCAGCCAAAGGCGGCTAGCGGAAAACTCCCAAGAGACCCAGTACTTC
TRBV29-1	.	TRBJ1-1	.	CSAGGAEAFF	TGCAGCGCTGGAGGGGCTGAAGCTTTCTTT
TRBV7-3	many	TRBJ1-1	.	CASSFGPNTEAFF	TGTGCCAGCAGCTTTGGGCCCAACACTGAAGCTTTCTTT
TRBV20-1	.	TRBJ2-1	.	CSARDQGNEQFF	TGCAGTGCTAGAGATCAAGGCAATGAGCAGTTCTTC
TRBV6-2/TRBV6-3	.	TRBJ2-7	.	CASSYSAQGMGEQYF	TGTGCCAGCAGTTACTCGGCTCAGGGAATGGGCGAGCAGTACTTC
TRBV12-3/TRBV12-4	many	TRBJ1-2	.	CASRRHLNYGYTF	TGTGCCAGCAGGAGACACCTAAACTATGGCTACACCTTC
TRBV12-3/TRBV12-4	.	TRBJ2-2	TRBD2	CASTTPGLAGFGELFF	TGTGCCAGCACCACACCGGGACTAGCGGGATTTGGGGAGCTGTTTTTT
TRBV11-2	few	TRBJ2-7	TRBD1	CASSPRGTGGSYEQYF	TGTGCCAGCAGCCCACGGGGAACAGGGGGTTCCTACGAGCAGTACTTC
TRBV19	many	TRBJ1-4	TRBD1	CASSITRTGLGTNEKLFF	TGTGCCAGTAGTATAACCCGGACAGGGTTAGGAACTAATGAAAAACTGTTTTTT
TRBV19	few	TRBJ2-3	.	CASSIGGRNTQYF	TGTGCCAGTAGTATAGGAGGGAGAAATACGCAGTATTTT
TRBV15	.	TRBJ2-3	.	CATSRGDTDTQYF	TGTGCCACCAGCAGGGGAGACACAGATACGCAGTATTTT
TRBV20-1	many	TRBJ2-1	TRBD2	CSATKAGHEQFF	TGCAGTGCTACCAAAGCGGGGCATGAGCAGTTCTTC
TRBV12-3/TRBV12-4	many	TRBJ1-5	TRBD1	CASRQWTGGNQPQHF	TGTGCCAGCAGGCAATGGACAGGGGGCAATCAGCCCCAGCATTTT
TRBV6-2/TRBV6-3	.	TRBJ2-1	.	CASSYLRPDRTLYNEQFF	TGTGCCAGCAGTTACTTAAGGCCCGACAGGACCCTCTACAATGAGCAGTTCTTC
TRBV9	few	TRBJ2-1	TRBD2	CASSVGQRGSYNEQFF	TGTGCCAGCAGCGTAGGCCAGCGGGGCTCCTACAATGAGCAGTTCTTC
TRBV3-1	.	TRBJ2-3	TRBD2	CASSQEWLAGGTQYF	TGTGCCAGCAGCCAAGAGTGGCTAGCGGGTGGTACGCAGTATTTT
TRBV7-6	.	TRBJ2-5	.	CASSHRLAQKTQYF	TGTGCCAGCAGCCACCGTCTAGCGCAAAAGACCCAGTACTTC
TRBV7-6	many	TRBJ2-2	.	CASSERDPSAGELFF	TGTGCCAGCAGCGAACGGGACCCCTCCGCCGGGGAGCTGTTTTTT
TRBV18	few	TRBJ1-2	.	CASSPGAGNYGYTF	TGTGCCAGCTCCCCCGGGGCCGGAAACTATGGCTACACCTTC
TRBV6-1	.	TRBJ2-7	.	CASSQKGVAGSYEQYF	TGTGCCAGCAGCCAGAAGGGGGTAGCGGGCAGCTACGAGCAGTACTTC
TRBV27	.	TRBJ1-6	.	CASTEQGPSPLHF	TGTGCCAGCACGGAGCAGGGGCCCTCACCCCTCCACTTT
TRBV7-9	many	TRBJ1-1	.	CASSLEKTEAFF	TGTGCCAGCAGCTTAGAGAAGACTGAAGCTTTCTTT
TRBV7-9	many	TRBJ2-4	TRBD2	CASSLEAGRGNIQYF	TGTGCCAGCAGCTTAGAAGCGGGACGGGGAAACATTCAGTACTTC